The next 16 T cell receptor beta chains were all read from a single sample in a study of blood T cell repertoires in COVID-19. Here immunoSEQ multiplex PCR was the method, and the copy in TCRdb shows in-frame clones only, minus some. The sample lists about 200,000 clones; roughly 86% were seen once. Sample: peripheral blood. The source of these receptors is a man between 18 and 29 years old with active or convalescent COVID-19.

The chain carries TRBV5-1 and TRBJ1-1; weak D call: TRBD1 (5 bases). V gave up 4 bases and J gave up 3 bases, with 13 bases separating them. This CDR3 comprises 14 residues. In germline, CDR1 is SGHRS, CDR2 YFSETQ. The chain's CDR3 is CASSPQGGDTEAFF. CDR3 coding DNA: TGCGCCAGCAGCCCCCAGGGTGGGGACACTGAAGCTTTCTTT.

V is TRBV5-1 and J is TRBJ1-2; no clear D. Germline V lookup: CDR1 SGHRS, CDR2 YFSETQ. The V gene lost 4 bases and the J gene lost 7 bases, with 14 bases spanning the gap. This CDR3 has 13 amino acids. As DNA, the CDR3 is TGCGCCAGCAGCAGTACGGTTAATGGTGGCTACACCTTC. Amino acid sequence: CASSSTVNGGYTF.

The chain links TRBV2 to TRBJ2-7; 8 positions match TRBD2. J gave up 6 bases and V 6 bases, and 13 bases lay outside the gene matches. Germline V gene lookup returns CDR1 SNHLY and CDR2 FYNNEI. This CDR3 is built from 15 residues. The CDR3 loop reads CASSRRGGGKSEQYF. The CDR3 region has the DNA TGTGCCAGCAGCAGACGGGGGGGTGGTAAGAGCGAGCAGTACTTC.

The gene calls are TRBV18 and TRBJ2-1, with D perhaps matching TRBD2 (5 bases). From germline, CDR1 is KGHSH and CDR2 LQKENI. This CDR3 has 14 amino acids. Between the trimmed V and J ends, which lost 3 bases and 2 bases, there was a span of 8 bases. Here the CDR3 DNA reads TGTGCCAGCTCACCCACCGGGACCTACAATGAGCAGTTCTTC. Translating gives CASSPTGTYNEQFF.

This clone has just one count. The rearrangement joins TRBV9 to TRBJ2-3, with a tentative D call TRBD2 (6 bases). Germline V lookup: CDR1 SGDLS, CDR2 YYNGEE. Trimming pared 3 bases from V and 4 bases from J, leaving 12 bases between. CDR3 length equals 14 residues. CDR3 residues: CASSADYHSDTQYF. DNA of the CDR3: TGTGCCAGCAGCGCGGACTACCATTCAGATACGCAGTATTTT.

The chain employs TRBV4-1 and TRBJ2-7; 9 positions agree with TRBD1. This CDR3 is built from 16 residues. With V trimmed by 2 bases and J by 1 base, 6 bases remained unmatched. The germline gives CDR1 MGHRA, CDR2 YSYEKL. The CDR3 DNA reads as TGCGCCAGCAGCCAACGCTCCGGGACAGGGTCCTACGAGCAGTACTTC. Translated, it gives CASSQRSGTGSYEQYF.

The chain couples TRBV12-3 or TRBV12-4 to TRBJ1-2; tentatively, D is TRBD1 (5 bases). V lost 5 bases, J lost 5 bases, and 12 bases lay in between. The CDR3 length is 13 residues. CDR3 residues: CASSGGVEYGYTF. DNA for the CDR3: TGTGCCAGCAGTGGAGGGGTAGAGTATGGCTACACCTTC.

The chain joins TRBV5-1 to TRBJ1-4, with 10 bases that match TRBD1. Per the germline V gene, CDR1 is SGHRS and CDR2 is YFSETQ. V lost 4 bases, J lost 7 bases, and 7 bases stayed unmatched. The CDR3 runs 15 residues. CDR3: CASSGGQGRPEKLFF. In DNA form, the CDR3 reads TGCGCCAGCAGCGGGGGACAGGGGCGACCTGAAAAACTGTTTTTT. The full variable domain, its missing parts supplied by reference TRBV5-1 and TRBJ1-4, is KAGVTQTPRYLIKTRGQQVTLSCSPISGHRSVSWYQQTPGQGLQFLFEYFSETQRNKGNFPGRFSGRQFSNSRSEMNVSTLELGDSALYLCASSGGQGRPEKLFFGSGTQLSVL.

CDR3 region: CASRDGQGLFQAFF. The DNA of the CDR3 is TGTGCCAGCAGAGATGGTCAGGGGCTATTTCAAGCTTTCTTT. The V call is TRBV5-4, the J call TRBJ1-1; D possibly corresponds to TRBD1 (6 bases). The CDR3 covers 14 residues. Germline CDR1 reads SGHNT; CDR2 reads YYREEE (reference sequence). Trimming shortened V by 5 bases and J by 9 bases, and 20 bases separated the two germline ends.

The rearrangement joins TRBV5-1 to TRBJ2-1, with 9 bases identical to TRBD2. With 1 base clipped from V and 4 bases from J, the junction kept 0 bases outside the gene matches. The CDR3 has 14 amino acids. CDR1 is SGHRS and CDR2 is YFSETQ in the germline V gene. DNA for the CDR3: TGCGCCAGCAGCTTGACTAGCGGGTACAATGAGCAGTTCTTC. This sequence encodes CASSLTSGYNEQFF.

This clone turned up a few times. The chain recombines TRBV7-3 with TRBJ2-2; a weak D match, TRBD1 (6 bases). Trimming took off 0 bases at V and 7 bases at J, with 12 bases between the two ends. The CDR3 spans 15 residues. CDR1 SGHTA and CDR2 FQGTGA come from the germline V gene. The CDR3 DNA sequence: TGTGCCAGCAGCTTAACGTTTGCGGACAGCGGGGAGCTGTTTTTT. Its translation is CASSLTFADSGELFF.

V and J are TRBV12-3 or TRBV12-4 and TRBJ2-1; 10 nucleotides match TRBD2. This CDR3 region has 13 residues. V gave up 3 bases and J gave up 8 bases; unmatched junction bases: 1. Here the CDR3 reads CASSLLAGDEQFF. The CDR3 DNA reads TGTGCCAGCAGTTTGCTAGCGGGAGATGAGCAGTTCTTC.

This chain uses TRBV18 with TRBJ1-3, with 7 bases matching TRBD1. The V and J ends lost 3 bases and 2 bases, in that order; junction bases with no gene match: 4. The V gene's germline CDR1 is KGHSH and CDR2 LQKENI. This CDR3 is built from 15 residues. CDR3 region: CASSPPTGTGNTIYF. DNA for the CDR3: TGTGCCAGCTCACCCCCGACAGGGACTGGAAACACCATATATTTT.

The chain is built from TRBV7-3 and TRBJ2-3, with TRBD2 matching over 9 bases. Germline-derived CDR1 and CDR2 are SGHTA and FQGTGA. The CDR3 extends over 16 amino acids. V dropped 5 bases and J dropped 4; count of bases not matched to a gene: 10. CDR3 sequence: CASSRRASGDSDTQYF. The CDR3, as DNA: TGTGCCAGCAGCCGGAGGGCTAGCGGGGATTCAGATACGCAGTATTTT.

The gene calls are TRBV3-1 (or the pseudogene TRBV3-2) and TRBJ1-2; TRBD1 is a possible D gene (6 bases). The ends were cut back, 4 bases at V and 5 bases at J, with 17 bases in the middle. Looked up from germline, CDR1 is LGHDT and CDR2 is YNNKEL (reference sequence). CDR3 length equals 15 residues. In DNA, the CDR3 is TGTGCCAGCAGCCGAACTTCAGGGGCAACTTATGGCTACACCTTC. It is translated as CASSRTSGATYGYTF.

The chain couples TRBV6-5 to TRBJ1-1; a possible D gene is TRBD1 (5 bases). Trimming removed 6 bases at V and 4 bases at J, with 15 bases between. The CDR3 extends over 14 amino acids. From germline, CDR1 is MNHEY and CDR2 SVGAGI. The CDR3 spells CASRWGVGGTEAFF. The CDR3 DNA sequence: TGTGCCAGCAGATGGGGGGTCGGGGGCACTGAAGCTTTCTTT.